A single sample gave rise to the 9 T cell receptor beta chains below, sequenced in a study of blood T cell repertoires in COVID-19. TCRdb's table, derived via immunoSEQ multiplex PCR, lists solely in-frame clones and lacks some. Of fewer than 500,000 clones listed, 85% to 90% are singletons. The material sequenced was peripheral blood. The receptors come from a woman under 40 with acute or convalescent COVID-19.

The V call is TRBV28, the J call TRBJ2-1, with 12 bases that match TRBD2. CDR3 length: 16 amino acids. J lost 1 base, V lost 5 bases, and 3 bases had no gene match. Germline V gene sequence: CDR1 MDHEN, CDR2 SYDVKM. In nucleotides, the CDR3 is TGTGCCAGCAGTAGGACTAGCGGGGTTTCCTACAATGAGCAGTTCTTC. This encodes CASSRTSGVSYNEQFF.

The chain links TRBV19 to TRBJ1-4, with D hard to call. The CDR3 contains 13 residues. The V gene lost 2 bases and the J gene lost 7 bases, with 8 bases spanning the gap. Germline V gene lookup returns CDR1 LNHDA and CDR2 SQIVND (reference sequence). The CDR3 reads CASSITTGEKLFF. DNA for the CDR3: TGTGCCAGTAGTATAACCACGGGTGAAAAACTGTTTTTT.

The DNA of the CDR3 is TGTGCCTGGAAATTCGGGGGGCGCAGGGACACCGGGGAGCTGTTTTTT. Protein: CAWKFGGRRDTGELFF. The chain joins TRBV30 to TRBJ2-2, with D perhaps matching TRBD2 (7 bases). The V gene's germline CDR1 is GTSNPN and CDR2 SVGIG (reference sequence). This CDR3 has 16 residues. The V end lost 4 bases, the J end lost 3 bases, and 18 bases lay between the germline ends.

V and J are TRBV3-1 (or the pseudogene TRBV3-2) and TRBJ2-5; 8 bases line up with TRBD2. The J segment lost 7 bases and the V segment lost 1 base, leaving 5 bases of the junction unmatched. There are 14 residues in the CDR3. In germline, CDR1 is LGHDT, CDR2 YNNKEL (reference sequence). The CDR3 reads CASSQGRGVSTQYF. As DNA, the CDR3 is TGTGCCAGCAGCCAAGGGCGGGGGGTCTCGACCCAGTACTTC.

The chain links TRBV19 to TRBJ1-1, with D possibly being TRBD1 (5 bases). V dropped 4 bases and J dropped 3 bases, with 24 bases sitting between them. The germline V gene has CDR1 LNHDA and CDR2 SQIVND (reference sequence). The CDR3 sequence is 18 residues long. The CDR3 DNA reads as TGTGCCAGTAGTACCATGGGGCAGTCCCTACGGCAGGACACTGAAGCTTTCTTT. It translates to CASSTMGQSLRQDTEAFF.

The V gene is TRBV5-1, the J gene TRBJ2-1, with D possibly being TRBD2 (7 bases). The germline V gene encodes CDR1 SGHRS and CDR2 YFSETQ. V was clipped by 4 bases and J by 8 bases, with 10 bases between them. This CDR3 has 12 amino acids. The CDR3: CASSLGGHEQFF. The CDR3 bases are TGCGCCAGCAGCCTGGGGGGGCATGAGCAGTTCTTC.

The chain employs TRBV4-1 and TRBJ1-2; a possible D gene is TRBD1 (5 bases). With 0 bases removed from V and 7 bases from J, the gap between germline ends came to 9 bases. CDR1 MGHRA and CDR2 YSYEKL come from the germline V gene. CDR3 length equals 13 residues. The CDR3 bases are TGCGCCAGCAGCCAAGACAGGGCAGCTGGCTACACCTTC. Translation: CASSQDRAAGYTF.

The V and J genes are TRBV11-2 and TRBJ1-1; D may be TRBD1 (6 bases). This CDR3 region has 18 residues. Germline CDR1 reads SGHAT; CDR2 reads FQNNGV. The V end lost 1 base, the J end lost 0 bases, and 18 bases lay between the germline ends. This chain's CDR3 is CASSLGRGPGQMNTEAFF. The CDR3, as DNA: TGTGCCAGCAGCTTAGGACGAGGACCGGGACAAATGAACACTGAAGCTTTCTTT.

The sample holds one count of this clone. The gene calls are TRBV9 and TRBJ1-6, with 7 bases matching TRBD1. Per germline, CDR1 SGDLS and CDR2 YYNGEE. Losses at the gene ends were 5 bases for V and 0 bases for J; bases not matched to a gene: 11. This CDR3 has 18 amino acids. CDR3 amino acids: CASSFNRDRNSYNSPLHF. Here the CDR3 DNA reads TGTGCCAGCAGTTTTAACCGGGACAGAAACTCCTATAATTCACCCCTCCACTTT.